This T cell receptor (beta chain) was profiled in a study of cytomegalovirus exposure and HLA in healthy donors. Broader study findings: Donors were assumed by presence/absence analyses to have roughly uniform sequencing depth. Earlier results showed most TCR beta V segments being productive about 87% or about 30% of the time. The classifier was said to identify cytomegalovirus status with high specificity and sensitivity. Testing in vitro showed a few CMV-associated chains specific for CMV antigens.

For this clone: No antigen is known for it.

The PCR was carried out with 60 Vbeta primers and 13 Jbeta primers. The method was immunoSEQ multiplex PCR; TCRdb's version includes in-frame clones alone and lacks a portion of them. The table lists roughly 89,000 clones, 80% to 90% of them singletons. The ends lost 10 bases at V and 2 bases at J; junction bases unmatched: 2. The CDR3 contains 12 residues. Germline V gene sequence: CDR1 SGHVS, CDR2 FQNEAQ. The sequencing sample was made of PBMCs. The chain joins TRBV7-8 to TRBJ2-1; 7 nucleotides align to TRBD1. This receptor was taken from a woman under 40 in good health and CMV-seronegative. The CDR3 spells CAKQGTYNEQFF. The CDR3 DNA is TGTGCCAAACAGGGGACCTACAATGAGCAGTTCTTC.